The rows below give T cell receptor beta chains drawn from one sample of a study of T cells after yellow fever vaccination. TCRdb analysed the 5' RACE reads with MiXCR anew, one entry per CDR3 protein. This table holds roughly 240,000 distinct CDR3 sequences, more than 6.5% found once. The sample consisted of CD4+ T cells sorted from PBMCs, taken on the day of the yellow fever booster vaccination. Receptors were obtained from a man aged 25-45 years who received the YFV17D yellow fever vaccine. Each CDR3 is given without its conserved first and last residue. A D gene is named only where the DNA matches it firmly.

>TRBJ2-1|TRBV4-3|.
ASSQVGGGSYNEQF
>TRBJ1-1|TRBV20-1|.
SAPRGGNTEAF
>TRBJ2-1|TRBV6-2/TRBV6-3|TRBD2
ASSYSGTSGIDEQF
>TRBJ1-6|TRBV7-6|.
ASSLNARFSYNSPLH
>TRBJ1-1|TRBV6-5|.
ASSEGQKAF
>TRBJ2-6|TRBV6-2/TRBV6-3|TRBD1
ASSWDRSGANVLT
>TRBJ2-2|TRBV6-2/TRBV6-3|.
ASSYRRQFTGELF
>TRBJ2-5|TRBV5-5|.
ASSSQPHPNQETQY
>TRBJ1-2|TRBV20-1|TRBD1
SAGQLNYGYT
>TRBJ2-1|TRBV20-1|TRBD2
SASGTRYGEQF
>TRBJ1-5|TRBV12-3/TRBV12-4|.
ASGGVFNQPQH
>TRBJ1-1|TRBV5-1|TRBD1
ASSLSGRGLTEAF
>TRBJ2-5|TRBV2|TRBD2
ASIQRESATQY
>TRBJ2-7|TRBV3-1|.
ASSQGRNEQY
>TRBJ2-1|TRBV24-1|.
ATSDHRSSYNEQF
>TRBJ2-2|TRBV3-1|.
ASSQQGSGELF
>TRBJ1-1|TRBV18|.
ASEAVNTEAF
>TRBJ2-5|TRBV5-1|TRBD2
ASSLGLAGGMETQY
>TRBJ2-5|TRBV7-9|.
ASSLGGGIETQY
>TRBJ2-3|TRBV7-2|.
ASSLSPGASTDTQY
>TRBJ1-1|TRBV5-1|.
ASRQGQQNTEAF
>TRBJ2-5|TRBV20-1|TRBD1
SAGDRGLVETQY
>TRBJ2-1|TRBV7-9|.
ASSLQAGSYNEQF
>TRBJ2-7|TRBV7-9|TRBD1
ASSLRTGFGKYEQY
>TRBJ2-7|TRBV18|.
ASSPGKGKVHEQY
>TRBJ2-2|TRBV24-1|.
AVQRVGVGTGELF